This section outlines one T cell receptor (beta chain) sequence together with its context. This clonotype was counted many times. It has no known antigen specificity. The input lacks base qualities; no much larger clone sits a single base away. The sample comes from a study of response to subunit inactivated influenza vaccine (dated by TCRdb to 2016 to 2019). General notes on the study: Deep quantitative T cell receptor repertoire profiling was used in the study to track responses to a trivalent subunit inactivated influenza vaccine. What the authors observed across the whole study: The authors proposed that each seasonal influenza vaccination may bring in only a limited number of new T cells.

The germline V gene yields MNHNS for CDR1 and SASEGT for CDR2. The germline V end is reduced by 8 bases and the J end by 3 bases; junction bases left unmatched: 11. The CDR3 runs 15 residues from the cysteine to the phenylalanine. CDR3 DNA only is kept here, 45 bases in frame from base 1. The library was made by RT-PCR. Sequenced on an Illumina HiSeq 2500. TCRdb trimmed public reads at Q25 via fastp, called clones via MiXCR and kept in-frame beta chains. Rows with a matching CDR3 protein are joined into one entry that keeps the most common DNA and genes. In all, the sample holds under 750,000 distinct CDR3 sequences, and about 10% of those were seen once. About 10% of the sample comes from the top ten.

The chain was built from TRBV6-1 and TRBJ2-7; 9 junctional bases match TRBD1. The input for sequencing was PBMCs from blood, taken on the day of vaccination. The sequence was collected from a man in his fifties who received an inactivated influenza vaccine. Donor details come from another sample of the same person, matched by shared clones. Here is the DNA: TGTGCCAGCCCCCATACTGAGGACAGGGGCTACGAGCAGTACTTC. This translates into CASPHTEDRGYEQYF.